These T cell receptor beta chains were read from a single sample in a study of shared clonotypes between healthy human individuals. Produced via immunoSEQ multiplex PCR; TCRdb's table is partial and in-frame only. Found here are 650,000 to 800,000 clones, about 91% of them singletons; the top ten hold more than 20%. Sequenced input: naive CD8+ T cells sorted from blood. Receptors originate from a man aged 25 to 40 in good health. Both conserved end residues are part of each CDR3. A D gene is named only where the DNA matches it firmly. Clone size is stated in some rows and not others, as once, few, many or a class when expanded.

>TRBJ2-7|13|-|-|TRBV5-4
TGTGCCAGCAGCCGGGAAAGCTCCTACGAGCAGTACTTC
CASSRESSYEQYF
>TRBJ2-7|14|TRBD2|-|TRBV10-2
TGCGCCACCACCACGACTAGCGACTCCTACGAGCAGTACTTC
CATTTTSDSYEQYF
>TRBJ1-3|16|TRBD1|-|TRBV7-9
TGTGCCAGCAGCTTCGCTCCGGGACAGGCGGTTAGGGACATATATTTT
CASSFAPGQAVRDIYF
>TRBJ1-2|14|TRBD1|-|TRBV28
TGTGCCAGCAGAATAACAGGGGGCGGTGGTGGCTACACCTTC
CASRITGGGGGYTF
>TRBJ2-1|15|TRBD1|-|TRBV27
TGTGCCAGCACCTCGGACCGGGACAGACACAATGAGCAGTTCTTC
CASTSDRDRHNEQFF
>TRBJ1-4|16|-|-|TRBV7-2
TGTGCCAGCAGCTCGCCGGACAGTCCGATTAATGAAAAACTGTTTTTT
CASSSPDSPINEKLFF
>TRBJ2-3|16|TRBD2|-|TRBV28
TGTGCCAGCAGTTATCTCCTAGCGGTGAGCACAGATACGCAGTATTTT
CASSYLLAVSTDTQYF
>TRBJ1-2|12|-|once|TRBV29-1
TGCAGCGTGGGCCCTATTGACTATGGCTACACCTTC
CSVGPIDYGYTF
>TRBJ2-7|14|TRBD1|-|TRBV5-1
TGCGCCAGCAGCACCGGGACAGGAGACTACGAGCAGTACTTC
CASSTGTGDYEQYF
>TRBJ2-2|14|TRBD2|-|TRBV9
TGTGCCAGCAGCCCCGGGGGGGACACCGGGGAGCTGTTTTTT
CASSPGGDTGELFF
>TRBJ2-7|15|TRBD1|-|TRBV27
TGTGCCAGCAGTTTCGCGGGGACAGGGGGCTACGAGCAGTACTTC
CASSFAGTGGYEQYF
>TRBJ2-4|19|-|-|TRBV7-8
TGTGCCAGCAGCCATATGTTAGGGACGATGGGACGGGACAAAAACATTCAGTACTTC
CASSHMLGTMGRDKNIQYF
>TRBJ1-2|12|-|few|TRBV28
TGTGCCAGTCAAGGGACCGACTATGGCTACACCTTC
CASQGTDYGYTF
>TRBJ2-7|15|-|-|TRBV6-5
TGTGCCAGCAGTTACTCGGAGGGAATGAGTGGCGAGCAGTACTTC
CASSYSEGMSGEQYF
>TRBJ2-4|17|TRBD1|-|TRBV7-9
TGTGCCAGCAGCTTCCTAGGGACAGGGGGTTCCAAAAACATTCAGTACTTC
CASSFLGTGGSKNIQYF
>TRBJ2-1|14|-|-|TRBV30
TGTGCCTGGATTGGGGACCCAGGGCCCAATGAGCAGTTCTTC
CAWIGDPGPNEQFF
>TRBJ1-2|15|-|-|TRBV28
TGTGCCAGCAGTTTATTCGGGGGCGCGAGCTATGGCTACACCTTC
CASSLFGGASYGYTF
>TRBJ1-2|13|-|-|TRBV4-1
TGCGCCAGCTGGGCTCAAAGTGGTGATGGCTACACCTTC
CASWAQSGDGYTF
>TRBJ2-1|18|TRBD2|-|TRBV2
TGTGCCAGCAGCTTACCGGGACTAGCGGGAGTCGGGGCTAATGAGCAGTTCTTC
CASSLPGLAGVGANEQFF
>TRBJ2-7|16|TRBD2|-|TRBV5-5
TGTGCCAGCAGCTTGGCCAGCGGGGGGAGCTCCTACGAGCAGTACTTC
CASSLASGGSSYEQYF
>TRBJ2-1|21|TRBD2|-|TRBV2
TGTGCCAGCAGTGAAGAATACGCGACTAGCGGGATCAGAGGCGCCGACAATGAGCAGTTCTTC
CASSEEYATSGIRGADNEQFF
>TRBJ2-5|13|-|-|TRBV2
TGTGCCAGCAGTAGTACAAGCCAAGAGACCCAGTACTTC
CASSSTSQETQYF
>TRBJ2-1|13|-|few|TRBV12-5
TGTGCTAGTGGTTTGTCGGCTTACAATGAGCAGTTCTTC
CASGLSAYNEQFF
>TRBJ2-2|14|TRBD1|-|TRBV30
TGTGCCTGGAGTGTAGGGACAGGTCCACGGGAGCTGTTTTTT
CAWSVGTGPRELFF
>TRBJ1-2|15|-|-|TRBV4-1
TGCGCCAGCAGCCGCCCGACAGGCCCTAACTATGGCTACACCTTC
CASSRPTGPNYGYTF
>TRBJ2-1|18|TRBD2|-|TRBV2
TGTGCCAGCAGTGACTCTAGCGGGACCCCAACGGGTTACAATGAGCAGTTCTTC
CASSDSSGTPTGYNEQFF
>TRBJ1-5|15|-|many|TRBV11-2
TGTGCCAGCAGCTCGGACAGTGGCAGCAATCAGCCCCAGCATTTT
CASSSDSGSNQPQHF
>TRBJ2-7|17|-|-|TRBV18
TGTGCCAGCTCAAATAGACAGGAACTCGAGGGCTCCTACGAGCAGTACTTC
CASSNRQELEGSYEQYF
>TRBJ2-2|14|TRBD1|-|TRBV19
TGTGCCAGTGGGGGACAGGGGGCGTACGGGGAGCTGTTTTTT
CASGGQGAYGELFF
>TRBJ2-7|14|TRBD1|-|TRBV5-1
TGCGCCAGCAGCTCGGGACAGGGGACCTACGAGCAGTACTTC
CASSSGQGTYEQYF
>TRBJ2-1|15|TRBD2|-|TRBV27
TGTGCCAGCAGTTTATTCGGCGGGAGTTACAATGAGCAGTTCTTC
CASSLFGGSYNEQFF
>TRBJ2-1|14|TRBD2|-|TRBV2
TGTGCCAGCATGGGACTAGCGGCCTACAATGAGCAGTTCTTC
CASMGLAAYNEQFF
>TRBJ2-7|12|-|-|TRBV21-1
TGTGCCAGCAGCAAAGGGAAGGCCGAGCAGTACTTC
CASSKGKAEQYF
>TRBJ2-7|14|TRBD1|-|TRBV27
TGTGCCAGCAGTTTAGTGGGACAGTCCTACGAGCAGTACTTC
CASSLVGQSYEQYF
>TRBJ2-7|12|-|-|TRBV6-5
TGTGCCAGCAGTTACCGAGCGGGCGAGCAGTACTTC
CASSYRAGEQYF
>TRBJ1-5|13|-|-|TRBV4-1
TGCGCCAGCAGCCTAGGCATTTATCAGCCCCAGCATTTT
CASSLGIYQPQHF
>TRBJ2-2|15|TRBD2|-|TRBV19
TGTGCCAGTAGTTCCGGTAGCGGGTACACCGGGGAGCTGTTTTTT
CASSSGSGYTGELFF
>TRBJ2-1|17|TRBD1|-|TRBV19
TGTGCCAGTAGTCTACGGACAGGGAGGAATTCCTACAATGAGCAGTTCTTC
CASSLRTGRNSYNEQFF
>TRBJ2-7|12|-|-|TRBV5-6
TGTGCCAGCAGCTTTGGAGGGGGCGAGCAGTACTTC
CASSFGGGEQYF
>TRBJ2-3|15|-|-|TRBV5-4
TGTGCCAGCAGCTTGGTGGCAGGGGACACAGATACGCAGTATTTT
CASSLVAGDTDTQYF
>TRBJ1-3|16|TRBD1|-|TRBV7-8
TGTGCCAGCAGCTTGAGAGCAGGGGGGACTGGAAACACCATATATTTT
CASSLRAGGTGNTIYF
>TRBJ2-5|13|-|-|TRBV7-2
TGTGCCAGCAGCTGGGGGGCCCAAGAGACCCAGTACTTC
CASSWGAQETQYF
>TRBJ2-7|12|TRBD2|-|TRBV29-1
TGCAGCGTTTTTTCAGGCGGGAGCGAGCAGTACTTC
CSVFSGGSEQYF
>TRBJ2-1|16|TRBD2|-|TRBV5-1
TGCGCCAGCAGCTCTAACGAGCGGGGCTCCTACAATGAGCAGTTCTTC
CASSSNERGSYNEQFF
>TRBJ2-5|17|-|-|TRBV19
TGTGCCAGTAGTGAGTATAATAAAGACAGGCTTGGCGAGACCCAGTACTTC
CASSEYNKDRLGETQYF
>TRBJ2-7|13|TRBD1|few|TRBV6-1
TGTGCCAGCAATGACAGGGGCCCCTACGAGCAGTACTTC
CASNDRGPYEQYF
>TRBJ2-5|13|-|once|TRBV11-2
TGTGCCAGCAGCTTTCGAATGACGGAGACCCAGTACTTC
CASSFRMTETQYF